This TCR beta chain appears in the sequencing data of a study of breast tumors, draining lymph nodes, adjacent tissues. General study results and limits: Most tumor T cells seemingly derive from lymph node, then expand in tumor. Tumors had less TCR diversity than lymph nodes, more than nontumor tissue. Tumor and nontumor repertoires were significantly more similar in luminal-like than in basal-like breast cancer.

TCRdb independently ran MiXCR on the multiplex PCR reads; one entry per CDR3 protein. This table holds roughly 120,000 distinct CDR3 sequences, 15% to 20% found once. At least ten counts were recorded for this clonotype. Its cognate antigen is unknown. This CDR3 has 15 residues. The germline V gene encodes CDR1 SGHVS and CDR2 FQNEAQ. Trimming took 0 bases from V and 6 from J; bases not matched to a gene: 2. Samples came from axillary lymph nodes draining the breast cancer. Sequencing was carried out using axillary lymph node tissue. This rearrangement joins TRBV7-8 to TRBJ1-4; TRBD1 matches at 9 bases. The clonotype comes from a female donor with breast cancer. Some clones in this sample may be carry-over from other donors' samples. The CDR3 spells CASSLATGGHEKLFF. In nucleotides, the CDR3 is TGTGCCAGCAGCTTAGCGACAGGGGGGCATGAAAAACTGTTTTTT.